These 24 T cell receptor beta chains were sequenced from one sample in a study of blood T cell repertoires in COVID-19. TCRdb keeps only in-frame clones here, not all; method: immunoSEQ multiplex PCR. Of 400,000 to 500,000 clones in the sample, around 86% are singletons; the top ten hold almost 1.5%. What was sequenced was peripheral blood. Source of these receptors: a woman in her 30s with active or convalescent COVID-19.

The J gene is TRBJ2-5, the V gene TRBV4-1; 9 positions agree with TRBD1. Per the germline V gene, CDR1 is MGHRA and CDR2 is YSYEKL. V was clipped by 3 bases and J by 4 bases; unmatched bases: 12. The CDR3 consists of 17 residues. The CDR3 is CASSQEIPGTGIETQYF. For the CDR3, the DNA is TGCGCCAGCAGCCAGGAAATCCCCGGGACAGGGATAGAGACCCAGTACTTC.

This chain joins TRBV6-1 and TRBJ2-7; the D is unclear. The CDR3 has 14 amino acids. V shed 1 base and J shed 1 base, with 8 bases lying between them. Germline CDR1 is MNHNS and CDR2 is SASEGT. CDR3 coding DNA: TGTGCCAGCAGTGAAGGGTACCTATCCTACGAGCAGTACTTC. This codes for CASSEGYLSYEQYF.

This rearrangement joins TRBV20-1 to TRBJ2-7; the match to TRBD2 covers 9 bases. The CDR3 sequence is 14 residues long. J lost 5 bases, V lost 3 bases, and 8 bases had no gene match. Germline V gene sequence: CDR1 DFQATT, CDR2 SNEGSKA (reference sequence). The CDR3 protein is CSASLAGGIHEQYF. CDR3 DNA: TGCAGTGCTAGTTTGGCGGGAGGGATCCACGAGCAGTACTTC.

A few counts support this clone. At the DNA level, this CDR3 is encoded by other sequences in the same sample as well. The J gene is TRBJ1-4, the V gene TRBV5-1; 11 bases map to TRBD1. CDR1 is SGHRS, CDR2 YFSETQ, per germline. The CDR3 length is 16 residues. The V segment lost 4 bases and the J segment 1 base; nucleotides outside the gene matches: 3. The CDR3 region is CASSPGTGGTNEKLFF. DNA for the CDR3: TGCGCCAGCAGCCCAGGGACAGGGGGAACTAATGAAAAACTGTTTTTT.

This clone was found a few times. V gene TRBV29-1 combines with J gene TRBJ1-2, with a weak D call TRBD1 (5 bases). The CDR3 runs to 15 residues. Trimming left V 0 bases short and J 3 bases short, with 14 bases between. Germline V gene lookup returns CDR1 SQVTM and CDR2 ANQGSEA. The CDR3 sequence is CSVEESAGSHYGYTF. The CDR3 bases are TGCAGCGTTGAAGAATCGGCAGGGTCACACTATGGCTACACCTTC.

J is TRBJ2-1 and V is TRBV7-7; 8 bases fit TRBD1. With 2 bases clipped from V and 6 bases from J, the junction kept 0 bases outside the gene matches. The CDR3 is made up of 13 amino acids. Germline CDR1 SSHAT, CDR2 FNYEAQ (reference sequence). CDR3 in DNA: TGTGCCAGCAGCTTACAGGGGGCCAATGAGCAGTTCTTC. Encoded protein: CASSLQGANEQFF. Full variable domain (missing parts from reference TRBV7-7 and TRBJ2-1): GAGVSQSPRYKVTKRGQDVTLRCDPISSHATLYWYQQALGQGPEFLTYFNYEAQPDKSGLPSDRFSAERPEGSISTLTIQRTEQRDSAMYRCASSLQGANEQFFGPGTRLTVL.

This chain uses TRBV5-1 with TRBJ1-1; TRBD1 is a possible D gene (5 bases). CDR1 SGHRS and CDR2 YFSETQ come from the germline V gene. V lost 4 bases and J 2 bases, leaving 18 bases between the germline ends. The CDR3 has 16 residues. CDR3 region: CASSRTGGGINTEAFF. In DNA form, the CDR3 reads TGCGCCAGCAGCCGGACCGGGGGTGGGATTAACACTGAAGCTTTCTTT.

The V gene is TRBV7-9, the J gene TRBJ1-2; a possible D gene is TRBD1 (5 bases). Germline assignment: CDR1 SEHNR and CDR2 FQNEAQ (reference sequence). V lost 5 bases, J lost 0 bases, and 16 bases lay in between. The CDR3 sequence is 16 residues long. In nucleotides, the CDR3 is TGTGCCAGCAGCCCAATTTTGACAGAGTCTAACTATGGCTACACCTTC. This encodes CASSPILTESNYGYTF.

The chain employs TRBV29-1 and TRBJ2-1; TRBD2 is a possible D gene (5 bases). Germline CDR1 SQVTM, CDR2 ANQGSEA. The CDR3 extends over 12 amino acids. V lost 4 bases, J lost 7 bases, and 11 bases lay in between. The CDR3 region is CSVVGGLNEQFF. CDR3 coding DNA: TGCAGCGTTGTGGGCGGGTTAAATGAGCAGTTCTTC.

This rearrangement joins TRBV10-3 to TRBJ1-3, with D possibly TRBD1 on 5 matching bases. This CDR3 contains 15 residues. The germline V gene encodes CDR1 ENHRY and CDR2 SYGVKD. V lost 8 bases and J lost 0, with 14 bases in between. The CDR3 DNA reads TGTGCCATCTCTGGGACGGGACTCTCTGGAAACACCATATATTTT. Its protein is CAISGTGLSGNTIYF.

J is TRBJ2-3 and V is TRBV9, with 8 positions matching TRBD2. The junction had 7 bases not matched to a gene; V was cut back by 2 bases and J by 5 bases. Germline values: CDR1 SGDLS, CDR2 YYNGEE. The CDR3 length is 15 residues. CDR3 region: CASSVSGTGGDTQYF. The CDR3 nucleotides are TGTGCCAGCAGCGTTAGCGGGACGGGGGGAGATACGCAGTATTTT.

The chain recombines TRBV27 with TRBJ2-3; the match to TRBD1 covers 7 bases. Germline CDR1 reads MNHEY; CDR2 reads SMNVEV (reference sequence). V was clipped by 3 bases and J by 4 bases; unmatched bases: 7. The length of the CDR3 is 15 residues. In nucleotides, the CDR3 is TGTGCCAGCAGTTTCTACACAGGGGTTCCAGATACGCAGTATTTT. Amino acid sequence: CASSFYTGVPDTQYF.

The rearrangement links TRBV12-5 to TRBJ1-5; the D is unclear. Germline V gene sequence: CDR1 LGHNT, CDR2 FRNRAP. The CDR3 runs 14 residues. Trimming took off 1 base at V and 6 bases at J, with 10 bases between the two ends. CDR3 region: CASGLGTRTQPQHF. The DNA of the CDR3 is TGTGCTAGTGGTTTGGGAACTAGGACTCAGCCCCAGCATTTT.

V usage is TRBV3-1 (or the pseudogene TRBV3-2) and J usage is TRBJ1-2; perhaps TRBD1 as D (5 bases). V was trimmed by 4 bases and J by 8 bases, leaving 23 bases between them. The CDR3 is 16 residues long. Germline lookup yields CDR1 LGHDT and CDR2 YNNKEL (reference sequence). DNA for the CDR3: TGTGCCAGCAGCCGATGGGACTCCCCTGTTCGTTCGGGCTACACCTTC. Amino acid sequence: CASSRWDSPVRSGYTF.

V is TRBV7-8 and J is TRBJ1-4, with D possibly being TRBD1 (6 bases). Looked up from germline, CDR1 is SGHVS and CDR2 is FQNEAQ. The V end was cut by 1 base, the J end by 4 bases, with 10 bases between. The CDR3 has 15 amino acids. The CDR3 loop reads CASSLGVGGNEKLFF. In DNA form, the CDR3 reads TGTGCCAGCAGCTTAGGGGTAGGGGGTAATGAAAAACTGTTTTTT.

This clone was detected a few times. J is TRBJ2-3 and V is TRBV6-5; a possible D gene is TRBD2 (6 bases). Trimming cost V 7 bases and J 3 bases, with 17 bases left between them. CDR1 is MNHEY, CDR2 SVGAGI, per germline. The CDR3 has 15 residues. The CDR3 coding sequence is TGTGCCAGCACCACCTCGGGGGTAGAGACAGATACGCAGTATTTT. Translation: CASTTSGVETDTQYF.

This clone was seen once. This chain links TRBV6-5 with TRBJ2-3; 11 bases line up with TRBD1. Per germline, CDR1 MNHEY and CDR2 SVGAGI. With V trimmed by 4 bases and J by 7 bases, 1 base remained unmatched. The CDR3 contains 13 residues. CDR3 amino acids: CASSWDRGNTQYF. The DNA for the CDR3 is TGTGCCAGCAGTTGGGACAGGGGGAATACGCAGTATTTT.

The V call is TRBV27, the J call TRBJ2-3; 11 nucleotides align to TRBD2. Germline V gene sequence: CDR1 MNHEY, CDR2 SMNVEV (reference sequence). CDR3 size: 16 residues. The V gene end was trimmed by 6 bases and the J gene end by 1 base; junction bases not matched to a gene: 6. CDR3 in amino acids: CASRPTSGVGTDTQYF. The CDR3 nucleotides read TGTGCCAGCAGGCCGACTAGCGGGGTCGGCACAGATACGCAGTATTTT.

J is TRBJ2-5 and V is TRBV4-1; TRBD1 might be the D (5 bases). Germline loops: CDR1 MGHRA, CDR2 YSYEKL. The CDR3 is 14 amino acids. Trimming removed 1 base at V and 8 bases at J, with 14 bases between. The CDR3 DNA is TGCGCCAGCAGCCAAGCGGGTGGGGCCGGAACCCAGTACTTC. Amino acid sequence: CASSQAGGAGTQYF.

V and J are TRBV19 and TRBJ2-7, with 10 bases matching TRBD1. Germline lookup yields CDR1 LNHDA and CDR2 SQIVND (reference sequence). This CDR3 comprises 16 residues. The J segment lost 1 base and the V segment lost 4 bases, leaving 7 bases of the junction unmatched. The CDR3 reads CASSNDRDRGSYEQYF. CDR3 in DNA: TGTGCCAGTAGTAACGACCGGGACAGGGGTTCCTACGAGCAGTACTTC.

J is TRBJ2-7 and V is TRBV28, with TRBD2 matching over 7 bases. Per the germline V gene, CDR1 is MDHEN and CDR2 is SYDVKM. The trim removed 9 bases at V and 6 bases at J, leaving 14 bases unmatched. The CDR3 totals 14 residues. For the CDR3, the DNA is TGTGCCAGTACCTCCGGGGGGAGTTCGGTCGAGCAGTACTTC. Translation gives CASTSGGSSVEQYF. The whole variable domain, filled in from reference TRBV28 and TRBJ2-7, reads DVKVTQSSRYLVKRTGEKVFLECVQDMDHENMFWYRQDPGLGLRLIYFSYDVKMKEKGDIPEGYSVSREKKERFSLILESASTNQTSMYLCASTSGGSSVEQYFGPGTRLTVT.

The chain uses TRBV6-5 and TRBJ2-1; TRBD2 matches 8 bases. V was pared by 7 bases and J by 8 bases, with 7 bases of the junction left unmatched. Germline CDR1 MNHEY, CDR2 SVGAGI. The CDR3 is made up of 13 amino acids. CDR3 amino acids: CASKSGSIYEQFF. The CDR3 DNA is TGTGCCAGCAAGAGCGGGAGCATCTATGAGCAGTTCTTC.

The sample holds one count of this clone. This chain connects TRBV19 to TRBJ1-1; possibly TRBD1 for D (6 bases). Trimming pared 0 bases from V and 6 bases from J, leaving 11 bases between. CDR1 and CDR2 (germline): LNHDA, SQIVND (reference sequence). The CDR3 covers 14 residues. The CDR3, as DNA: TGTGCCAGTAGTATAGAAATTAACAGGGCTGAAGCTTTCTTT. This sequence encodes CASSIEINRAEAFF.

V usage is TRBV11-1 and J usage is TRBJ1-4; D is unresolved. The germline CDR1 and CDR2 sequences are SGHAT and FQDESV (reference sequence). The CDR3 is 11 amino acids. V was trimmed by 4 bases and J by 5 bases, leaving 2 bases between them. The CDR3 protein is CASSSNEKLFF. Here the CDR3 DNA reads TGTGCCAGCAGCTCAAATGAAAAACTGTTTTTT.